The next 30 T cell receptor beta chains were all read from a single sample in a study of blood T cell repertoires in COVID-19. Here immunoSEQ multiplex PCR was the method, and the copy in TCRdb shows in-frame clones only, minus some. This sample has 450,000 or so clones; 85% to 90% occur once, and the top ten carry less than 0.95%. Sequenced sample: peripheral blood. Every receptor here comes from a young man with COVID-19, enrolled during active disease.

This chain links TRBV2 with TRBJ2-5; a possible D gene is TRBD1 (5 bases). V shed 7 bases and J shed 3 bases, with 15 bases lying between them. This CDR3 has 14 residues. The germline V gene encodes CDR1 SNHLY and CDR2 FYNNEI. In DNA, the CDR3 is TGTGCCAGCAAGATGGGGCGAGTCGAAGAGACCCAGTACTTC. Its translation: CASKMGRVEETQYF.

This clone was found once. The chain combines TRBV9 with TRBJ2-1; 7 bases are shared with TRBD2. V lost 6 bases and J lost 0; bases outside the gene matches: 6. Germline V gives CDR1 SGDLS, CDR2 YYNGEE. This CDR3 has 15 residues. The DNA of the CDR3 is TGTGCCAGCACCTCTAGCGGTAACTCCTACAATGAGCAGTTCTTC. Its translation: CASTSSGNSYNEQFF.

The chain uses TRBV10-2 and TRBJ1-2; D not resolved. Germline V lookup: CDR1 WSHSY, CDR2 SAAADI. This CDR3 has 16 residues. V was shortened by 3 bases and J by 2 bases, with 16 bases between the two germline ends. The CDR3: CASSDPLTRTNYGYTF. In DNA form, the CDR3 reads TGCGCCAGCAGTGATCCCCTTACACGTACCAACTATGGCTACACCTTC.

Note on this clone: Additional DNA sequences in this sample encode the identical CDR3. This rearrangement joins TRBV9 to TRBJ2-5; possible D gene TRBD1, 5 bases. Germline V CDR1 and CDR2: SGDLS, YYNGEE. With 0 bases removed from V and 2 bases from J, the gap between germline ends came to 5 bases. This CDR3 has 13 amino acids. CDR3 in DNA: TGTGCCAGCAGCGTAGGGACACAAGAGACCCAGTACTTC. This sequence encodes CASSVGTQETQYF. The whole variable domain, filled in from reference TRBV9 and TRBJ2-5, reads DSGVTQTPKHLITATGQRVTLRCSPRSGDLSVYWYQQSLDQGLQFLIQYYNGEERAKGNILERFSAQQFPDLHSELNLSSLELGDSALYFCASSVGTQETQYFGPGTRLLVL.

This chain joins TRBV28 and TRBJ1-4, with 7 bases matching TRBD1. Germline V gives CDR1 MDHEN, CDR2 SYDVKM. The CDR3 loop spans 15 amino acids. V trimming: 3 bases; J trimming: 6 bases; junction bases outside the gene matches: 7. The CDR3 DNA sequence: TGTGCCAGCAGTTTCAGCAGGGGGGCATATGAAAAACTGTTTTTT. This encodes CASSFSRGAYEKLFF.

This clone was observed a single time. This chain connects TRBV7-2 to TRBJ2-2; 10 positions agree with TRBD2. Germline CDR1 SGHTA, CDR2 FQGNSA. Germline trimming cut 0 bases from V and 3 bases from J; bases unmatched to any gene: 7. This CDR3 spans 18 amino acids. The CDR3 spells CASSLAQPSGSYTGELFF. For the CDR3, the DNA is TGTGCCAGCAGCTTAGCGCAACCTAGCGGGAGTTACACCGGGGAGCTGTTTTTT.

J is TRBJ2-7 and V is TRBV12-5, with TRBD1 matching over 11 bases. The CDR3 spans 16 residues. V lost 0 bases, J lost 2 bases, and 3 bases stayed unmatched. CDR1 is LGHNT and CDR2 is FRNRAP in the germline V gene. CDR3: CASGLVLGQGAYEQYF. The CDR3 DNA follows: TGTGCTAGTGGTTTGGTACTGGGACAGGGGGCCTACGAGCAGTACTTC. Complete variable domain (other parts from reference TRBV12-5 and TRBJ2-7): DARVTQTPRHKVTEMGQEVTMRCQPILGHNTVFWYRQTMMQGLELLAYFRNRAPLDDSGMPKDRFSAEMPDATLATLKIQPSEPRDSAVYFCASGLVLGQGAYEQYFGPGTRLTVT.

The V call is TRBV21-1, the J call TRBJ2-5; the table's D call TRBD2 went unverified against the DNA. TRBV21-1 is noted as a pseudogene. The CDR3 is 15 residues long. This CDR3 reads CASSMRTSPRETQYF. The CDR3 nucleotides read TGTGCCAGCAGCATGCGGACTAGCCCTCGGGAGACCCAGTACTTC.

A note on this clone: Other nucleotide sequences from this sample produce the same CDR3. The chain links TRBV5-1 to TRBJ2-2; D is ambiguous. Germline V gives CDR1 SGHRS, CDR2 YFSETQ. The CDR3 extends over 15 amino acids. Trimming stripped 0 bases from V and 2 bases from J, with 8 bases between. CDR3 DNA sequence: TGCGCCAGCAGCTTGGTAGGCGGCAACACCGGGGAGCTGTTTTTT. Translating gives CASSLVGGNTGELFF.

The rearrangement links TRBV11-2 to TRBJ2-2; D ambiguous. From germline, CDR1 is SGHAT and CDR2 FQNNGV. The CDR3 contains 14 residues. V was cut by 6 bases and J by 6 bases, with 14 bases left in between. The DNA for the CDR3 is TGTGCCAGCAGACGAGGCTTACAATCCGGGGAGCTGTTTTTT. It translates to CASRRGLQSGELFF. Full variable domain (missing parts from reference TRBV11-2 and TRBJ2-2): EAGVAQSPRYKIIEKRQSVAFWCNPISGHATLYWYQQILGQGPKLLIQFQNNGVVDDSQLPKDRFSAERLKGVDSTLKIQPAKLEDSAVYLCASRRGLQSGELFFGEGSRLTVL.

As for this clone: This CDR3 is also generated by other DNA sequences in the sample. The chain is built from TRBV6-5 and TRBJ1-1, with D uncertain. From germline, CDR1 is MNHEY and CDR2 SVGAGI. V was trimmed by 0 bases and J by 7 bases, leaving 9 bases between them. The CDR3 totals 13 residues. The CDR3 spells CASSYSRGSEAFF. The CDR3 bases are TGTGCCAGCAGTTACTCGAGAGGGAGTGAAGCTTTCTTT.

The rearrangement joins TRBV18 to TRBJ2-6; tentative D call: TRBD2 (5 bases). CDR1 is KGHSH, CDR2 LQKENI, per germline. The CDR3 loop spans 16 amino acids. Trimming left V 4 bases short and J 0 bases short, with 10 bases between. As DNA, the CDR3 is TGTGCCAGCTCACTCGGGGTTTCCTCTGGGGCCAACGTCCTGACTTTC. Translating it yields CASSLGVSSGANVLTF.

V is TRBV5-1 and J is TRBJ2-2, with 11 bases identical to TRBD1. Germline V gives CDR1 SGHRS, CDR2 YFSETQ. V shed 7 bases, J shed 7 bases, and the junction held 9 bases outside the gene matches. The CDR3 spans 15 residues. CDR3 sequence reads: CASERTGGFDGELFF. In DNA form, the CDR3 reads TGCGCCAGCGAGCGGACAGGGGGCTTCGACGGGGAGCTGTTTTTT.

The J gene is TRBJ1-2, the V gene TRBV6-5; TRBD1 matches at 10 bases. The junction had 7 bases not matched to a gene; V was cut back by 2 bases and J by 10 bases. Germline-derived CDR1 and CDR2 are MNHEY and SVGAGI. The CDR3 is 14 residues long. The CDR3 here is CASSYTGQGVDYTF. DNA of the CDR3: TGTGCCAGCAGTTACACCGGACAGGGGGTGGACTACACCTTC.

This clone has a single count. The rearrangement joins TRBV3-1 (or the pseudogene TRBV3-2) to TRBJ2-3, with D perhaps matching TRBD2 (9 bases). V shed 1 base and J shed 5 bases, with 19 bases lying between them. The CDR3 totals 17 residues. The germline CDR1 and CDR2 sequences are LGHDT and YNNKEL (reference sequence). CDR3 protein: CASSQGLAGTGGDTQYF. Written as DNA, the CDR3 is TGTGCCAGCAGCCAAGGGCTAGCGGGGACAGGTGGAGATACGCAGTATTTT.

The count of this clone is one. V is TRBV24-1 and J is TRBJ2-3; D might be TRBD2 (6 bases). This CDR3 contains 15 residues. The V end was cut by 0 bases, the J end by 4 bases, with 10 bases between. CDR1 is KGHDR, CDR2 SFDVKD, per germline. CDR3 coding DNA: TGTGCCACCAGTGATTTGACGGGAGCCCCAGATACGCAGTATTTT. Translation: CATSDLTGAPDTQYF.

For this clone: Other DNA sequences in the same sample also yield this CDR3. The rearrangement links TRBV18 to TRBJ2-2; D remains unclear. The CDR3 is made up of 12 amino acids. V was clipped by 3 bases and J by 5 bases, with 4 bases between them. Germline CDR1 reads KGHSH; CDR2 reads LQKENI. As DNA, the CDR3 is TGTGCCAGCTCACCTTATACCGGGGAGCTGTTTTTT. Translating gives CASSPYTGELFF.

The chain couples TRBV6-5 to TRBJ2-2; D gene ambiguous. V dropped 6 bases and J dropped 5 bases, with 10 bases sitting between them. Germline V gene lookup returns CDR1 MNHEY and CDR2 SVGAGI. This CDR3 contains 13 residues. The CDR3 DNA reads TGTGCCAGCAGCCACCCAGTAACCGGGGAGCTGTTTTTT. Amino acid sequence: CASSHPVTGELFF.

This clone was seen once. The CDR3: CASSSGGVGGELFF. In DNA form, the CDR3 reads TGTGCCAGCAGCTCCGGGGGGGTCGGCGGGGAGCTGTTTTTT. This chain links TRBV9 with TRBJ2-2; 8 bases fit TRBD2. In germline, CDR1 is SGDLS, CDR2 YYNGEE. This CDR3 contains 14 residues. Trimming removed 4 bases from V and 7 bases from J; junction bases left unmatched: 6.

This chain connects TRBV7-9 to TRBJ1-1; tentatively, D is TRBD1 (5 bases). Trimming pared 3 bases from V and 1 base from J, leaving 6 bases between. There are 13 residues in the CDR3. Germline CDR1 and CDR2: SEHNR and FQNEAQ (reference sequence). The CDR3 nucleotides read TGTGCCAGCAGCTTTACAGGGAACACTGAAGCTTTCTTT. Residues: CASSFTGNTEAFF.

V gene TRBV5-1 combines with J gene TRBJ2-7; 10 nucleotides align to TRBD1. V was pared by 5 bases and J by 1 base, with 6 bases of the junction left unmatched. The CDR3 sequence is 15 residues long. Germline CDR1 and CDR2: SGHRS and YFSETQ. CDR3 DNA sequence: TGCGCCAGCAGAGGGGGGGACAGGGGATCCTACGAGCAGTACTTC. It specifies CASRGGDRGSYEQYF.

In this sample, this clone turned up many times. V gene TRBV2 combines with J gene TRBJ1-1; D is unclear. The germline V and J ends were trimmed by 7 bases and 3 bases, with 15 bases remaining between them. This CDR3 region has 14 residues. Looked up from germline, CDR1 is SNHLY and CDR2 is FYNNEI. CDR3 coding DNA: TGTGCCAGCATGGCCCGCGGGGTAGACACTGAAGCTTTCTTT. This encodes CASMARGVDTEAFF.

The V and J genes are TRBV9 and TRBJ2-7; 11 positions agree with TRBD2. Germline V gene data show CDR1 as SGDLS and CDR2 as YYNGEE. The V gene end was trimmed by 0 bases and the J gene end by 4 bases; junction bases not matched to a gene: 12. This CDR3 contains 18 residues. The CDR3 spells CASSVGPASGRFSYEQYF. CDR3 sequence (DNA): TGTGCCAGCAGCGTAGGCCCCGCTAGCGGGAGGTTTTCTTACGAGCAGTACTTC.

The V gene is TRBV6-2 or TRBV6-3, the J gene TRBJ1-1; weak D call: TRBD1 (6 bases). Trimming removed 5 bases from V and 3 bases from J, with 16 bases in between. Germline loops: CDR1 MNHEY, CDR2 SVGEGT. The CDR3 extends over 15 amino acids. CDR3 in DNA: TGTGCCAGCAGTACCGCCGGGACACCTTACACTGAAGCTTTCTTT. This encodes CASSTAGTPYTEAFF.

The V gene is TRBV4-1, the J gene TRBJ2-7, with 7 positions matching TRBD2. This CDR3 has 17 amino acids. Germline-derived CDR1 and CDR2 are MGHRA and YSYEKL. J was trimmed by 12 bases and V by 0 bases; bases with no gene match: 20. For the CDR3, the DNA is TGCGCCAGCAGCCAAGAGCCCGGGAGGCAGGGAGGCCGCAGTTCGTACTTC. Protein product: CASSQEPGRQGGRSSYF.

The J gene is TRBJ2-3, the V gene TRBV3-1 (or the pseudogene TRBV3-2), with TRBD2 matching 7 bases. Germline V lookup: CDR1 LGHDT, CDR2 YNNKEL (reference sequence). The CDR3 is made up of 16 amino acids. The trim removed 4 bases at V and 0 bases at J, leaving 7 bases unmatched. CDR3 sequence reads: CASSPRDYLSTDTQYF. In DNA, the CDR3 is TGTGCCAGCAGCCCTAGGGACTATCTTAGCACAGATACGCAGTATTTT.

V is TRBV16 and J is TRBJ2-1, with 10 positions matching TRBD2. Germline CDR1 reads KGHSY; CDR2 reads FQNENV. The CDR3 is made up of 15 amino acids. The V segment lost 2 bases and the J segment 7 bases; nucleotides outside the gene matches: 5. The CDR3 DNA reads as TGTGCCAGCAGCCAAGTAGCGGGAGGTTGGAATGAGCAGTTCTTC. Protein product: CASSQVAGGWNEQFF. Combining the CDR3 with reference TRBV16 and TRBJ2-1 gives the whole variable domain GEEVAQTPKHLVRGEGQKAKLYCAPIKGHSYVFWYQQVLKNEFKFLISFQNENVFDETGMPKERFSAKCLPNSPCSLEIQATKLEDSAVYFCASSQVAGGWNEQFFGPGTRLTVL.

This rearrangement joins TRBV29-1 to TRBJ1-1, with TRBD1 matching 7 bases. Germline V lookup: CDR1 SQVTM, CDR2 ANQGSEA. The V gene end was trimmed by 5 bases and the J gene end by 4 bases; junction bases not matched to a gene: 4. The CDR3 has 12 amino acids. Here the CDR3 reads CSVYSGGTEAFF. DNA for the CDR3: TGCAGCGTTTATTCAGGGGGCACTGAAGCTTTCTTT.

This chain connects TRBV15 to TRBJ1-1; D ambiguous. Trimming removed 4 bases at V and 0 bases at J, with 9 bases between. The CDR3 extends over 14 amino acids. Germline values: CDR1 LNHNV, CDR2 YYDKDF (reference sequence). This CDR3 reads CATSKTAMNTEAFF. The CDR3 region has the DNA TGTGCCACCAGCAAGACTGCGATGAACACTGAAGCTTTCTTT.

This sequence joins TRBV27 and TRBJ2-2; possible D gene TRBD1, 5 bases. Looked up from germline, CDR1 is MNHEY and CDR2 is SMNVEV (reference sequence). V was cut by 4 bases and J by 6 bases, with 15 bases left in between. This CDR3 is 15 amino acids long. In DNA form, the CDR3 reads TGTGCCAGCAGTTACAAGACAGTGGGTTCCGGGGAGCTGTTTTTT. Its translation: CASSYKTVGSGELFF.